The 12 T cell receptor beta chains reported below all come from one sample, sequenced in a study of T cell changes during pregnancy in multiple sclerosis. TCRdb's copy holds only in-frame clones and misses some; the assay was immunoSEQ multiplex PCR. Among 33,000 or so clones listed, 80% to 90% were seen once. The specimen comprised CD8+ T cells from peripheral blood mononuclear cells, sampled in the third trimester of pregnancy. Receptors originate from a female donor with multiple sclerosis, enrolled in a pregnancy study.

The CDR3 nucleotides read TGTGCCACCAGCAGAGGAACAGGATCGTCTCAGCCCCAGCATTTT. Translating it yields CATSRGTGSSQPQHF. This sequence joins TRBV15 and TRBJ1-5, with a tentative D call TRBD1 (5 bases). V shed 1 base and J shed 6 bases, with 13 bases lying between them. The CDR3 spans 15 residues. Germline V gives CDR1 LNHNV, CDR2 YYDKDF (reference sequence).

The gene calls are TRBV27 and TRBJ2-7; tentative D call: TRBD1 (5 bases). CDR3 length: 12 amino acids. The V gene lost 6 bases and the J gene lost 1 base, with 7 bases spanning the gap. The germline V gene encodes CDR1 MNHEY and CDR2 SMNVEV (reference sequence). This CDR3 reads CASSAGSYEQYF. CDR3 sequence (DNA): TGTGCCAGCAGCGCAGGGTCCTACGAGCAGTACTTC.

CDR3 DNA: TGTGCCAGCAGCTTGGGGTTTTCGGGGGGCCGCACAGATACGCAGTATTTT. It codes for CASSLGFSGGRTDTQYF. J is TRBJ2-3 and V is TRBV5-4; D possibly corresponds to TRBD2 (7 bases). The CDR3 runs to 17 residues. Germline V gene sequence: CDR1 SGHNT, CDR2 YYREEE (reference sequence). V lost 0 bases and J lost 1, with 15 bases in between.

This chain uses TRBV11-2 with TRBJ1-2, with no clear D. CDR1 is SGHAT and CDR2 is FQNNGV in the germline V gene. The CDR3 is 15 residues long. The ends were cut back, 1 base at V and 0 bases at J, with 9 bases in the middle. The CDR3 nucleotides read TGTGCCAGCAGCTTAGTCCCCACAGCTAACTATGGCTACACCTTC. Residues: CASSLVPTANYGYTF. Full variable domain (rest looked up from reference TRBV11-2 and TRBJ1-2): EAGVAQSPRYKIIEKRQSVAFWCNPISGHATLYWYQQILGQGPKLLIQFQNNGVVDDSQLPKDRFSAERLKGVDSTLKIQPAKLEDSAVYLCASSLVPTANYGYTFGSGTRLTVV.

The genes are TRBV18 and TRBJ1-2; weak D call: TRBD1 (5 bases). V was pared by 3 bases and J by 3 bases, with 14 bases between. Germline V gene sequence: CDR1 KGHSH, CDR2 LQKENI. The CDR3 contains 15 residues. The CDR3 reads CASSPQRGSDYGYTF. Here the CDR3 DNA reads TGTGCCAGCTCACCTCAGCGGGGGTCTGACTATGGCTACACCTTC. Drawing the rest from reference TRBV18 and TRBJ1-2, the complete variable domain is NAGVMQNPRHLVRRRGQEARLRCSPMKGHSHVYWYRQLPEEGLKFMVYLQKENIIDESGMPKERFSAEFPKEGPSILRIQQVVRGDSAAYFCASSPQRGSDYGYTFGSGTRLTVV.

J is TRBJ2-1 and V is TRBV27; D is possibly TRBD2 (5 bases). V lost 5 bases and J 9 bases, leaving 26 bases between the germline ends. The CDR3 loop spans 17 amino acids. Germline-derived CDR1 and CDR2 are MNHEY and SMNVEV (reference sequence). CDR3 sequence (DNA): TGTGCCAGCAGTCCGGTCCGGGCTTCAGTGCAAGGGAGTGAGCAGTTCTTC. It codes for CASSPVRASVQGSEQFF.

The V gene is TRBV14, the J gene TRBJ2-2; 7 bases match TRBD2. Germline V gene lookup returns CDR1 SGHDN and CDR2 FVKESK. Trimming removed 4 bases from V and 1 base from J; junction bases left unmatched: 6. The CDR3 totals 16 residues. CDR3 coding DNA: TGTGCCAGCAGCCCTCCGGCGGGGGAGAACACCGGGGAGCTGTTTTTT. Translating gives CASSPPAGENTGELFF.

This rearrangement joins TRBV7-2 to TRBJ1-4, with D unresolved. Trimming left V 5 bases short and J 7 bases short, with 17 bases between. The V gene's germline CDR1 is SGHTA and CDR2 FQGNSA. The CDR3 consists of 15 residues. The CDR3 DNA reads TGTGCCAGCAGCGAGAACCCCGCCAGGTCTGAAAAACTGTTTTTT. This sequence encodes CASSENPARSEKLFF.

The chain joins TRBV27 to TRBJ1-2; D ambiguous. This CDR3 contains 13 residues. The V gene lost 2 bases and the J gene lost 7 bases, with 11 bases spanning the gap. Germline loops: CDR1 MNHEY, CDR2 SMNVEV (reference sequence). The CDR3 nucleotides are TGTGCCAGCAGTTTACGGCAGGAAGTTGGCTACACCTTC. It specifies CASSLRQEVGYTF.

This chain links TRBV28 with TRBJ2-7, with TRBD1 identical over 9 bases. J lost 4 bases, V lost 2 bases, and 3 bases had no gene match. CDR3 length: 14 amino acids. Per germline, CDR1 MDHEN and CDR2 SYDVKM. CDR3 nucleotide sequence: TGTGCCAGCAGTTTAGGGGACAGGGTATACGAGCAGTACTTC. Protein product: CASSLGDRVYEQYF. Filled out from reference TRBV28 and TRBJ2-7, the complete variable domain reads DVKVTQSSRYLVKRTGEKVFLECVQDMDHENMFWYRQDPGLGLRLIYFSYDVKMKEKGDIPEGYSVSREKKERFSLILESASTNQTSMYLCASSLGDRVYEQYFGPGTRLTVT.

This chain connects TRBV27 to TRBJ2-1; D possibly corresponds to TRBD2 (6 bases). The germline V and J ends were trimmed by 7 bases and 9 bases, with 10 bases remaining between them. Germline V gene sequence: CDR1 MNHEY, CDR2 SMNVEV (reference sequence). The length of the CDR3 is 11 residues. The CDR3 region is CASIRGSEQFF. Here the CDR3 DNA reads TGTGCCAGCATCCGGGGGAGTGAGCAGTTCTTC.

The J gene is TRBJ2-3, the V gene TRBV28, with a tentative D call TRBD1 (6 bases). CDR3 length: 14 amino acids. Germline values: CDR1 MDHEN, CDR2 SYDVKM. V was trimmed by 5 bases and J by 1 base, leaving 10 bases between them. The CDR3 DNA is TGTGCCAGCAGTCTCGAGGGGGGCACAGATACGCAGTATTTT. Amino acids: CASSLEGGTDTQYF.